The next 31 T cell receptor beta chains were all read from a single sample in a study of blood T cell repertoires in COVID-19. Using immunoSEQ multiplex PCR, the repertoire was profiled, and TCRdb retains in-frame clones only, with some absent. The table records 95,000 to 100,000 clones, less than 85% of them present only once. The material sequenced was peripheral blood. These receptor sequences come from a woman in her seventies with active or convalescent COVID-19.

This sequence joins TRBV5-1 and TRBJ2-7, with 11 bases lining up with TRBD1. Per the germline V gene, CDR1 is SGHRS and CDR2 is YFSETQ. The CDR3 totals 15 residues. J lost 3 bases, V lost 1 base, and 3 bases had no gene match. As DNA, the CDR3 is TGCGCCAGCAGCTTGAGGGGACAGGGGGTCTACGAGCAGTACTTC. Residues: CASSLRGQGVYEQYF.

The rearrangement links TRBV20-1 to TRBJ2-7; TRBD2 is a possible D gene (5 bases). The CDR3 covers 14 residues. The ends were cut back, 3 bases at V and 5 bases at J, with 17 bases in the middle. CDR1 DFQATT and CDR2 SNEGSKA come from the germline V gene (reference sequence). CDR3 nucleotide sequence: TGCAGTGCTAGTCTGCGGGCCCGAAGGAACGAGCAGTACTTC. Translation gives CSASLRARRNEQYF.

This chain connects TRBV5-1 to TRBJ1-3, with D maybe TRBD1 (5 bases). Germline V gene sequence: CDR1 SGHRS, CDR2 YFSETQ. Trimming pared 0 bases from V and 2 bases from J, leaving 9 bases between. CDR3 length: 15 amino acids. CDR3 coding DNA: TGCGCCAGCAGCTTGGGACAGACCCCTGGAAACACCATATATTTT. Protein product: CASSLGQTPGNTIYF.

The chain recombines TRBV5-1 with TRBJ2-2, with D possibly matching TRBD1 (5 bases). The CDR3 is 13 amino acids. V lost 1 base and J lost 5, with 6 bases in between. Germline V gives CDR1 SGHRS, CDR2 YFSETQ. The CDR3 DNA is TGCGCCAGCAGCTTGAAGGGGACCGGGGAGCTGTTTTTT. As protein: CASSLKGTGELFF.

This clone was seen just once. The V call is TRBV24-1, the J call TRBJ2-7; a weak D match, TRBD2 (6 bases). CDR1 is KGHDR, CDR2 SFDVKD, per germline. V lost 1 base, J lost 1 base, and 10 bases lay in between. CDR3 length equals 15 residues. The CDR3 loop reads CATSDFSAGSYEQYF. The CDR3 nucleotides are TGTGCCACCAGTGATTTTTCGGCGGGGTCCTACGAGCAGTACTTC.

J is TRBJ2-7 and V is TRBV28, with 14 bases aligning to TRBD2. J lost 7 bases, V lost 5 bases, and 19 bases had no gene match. CDR3 size: 19 residues. CDR1 is MDHEN and CDR2 is SYDVKM in the germline V gene. The CDR3 region has the DNA TGTGCCAGCAGTGGACAGGGGGCCGGGAGGACTAGCGGGAGGAGGGAGCAGTACTTC. Protein: CASSGQGAGRTSGRREQYF.

A single count supports this clone. The CDR3 region is CASSEAHGTDQETQYF. The DNA for the CDR3 is TGTGCCAGCAGTGAAGCGCACGGGACAGATCAAGAGACCCAGTACTTC. The genes are TRBV6-1 and TRBJ2-5; 7 nucleotides match TRBD1. The CDR3 contains 16 residues. Germline assignment: CDR1 MNHNS and CDR2 SASEGT. With 0 bases clipped from V and 2 bases from J, the junction kept 6 bases outside the gene matches.

The chain is built from TRBV6-2 or TRBV6-3 and TRBJ1-2; 9 bases line up with TRBD1. Trimming took 4 bases from V and 0 from J; bases not matched to a gene: 3. CDR3 size: 15 residues. CDR1 is MNHEY and CDR2 is SVGEGT in the germline V gene. The CDR3 DNA follows: TGTGCCAGCAGTTCAAGGACAGGGGCTAACTATGGCTACACCTTC. Its translation is CASSSRTGANYGYTF.

A single count supports this clone. J is TRBJ1-1 and V is TRBV3-1 (or the pseudogene TRBV3-2), with TRBD1 as a possible D gene (6 bases). Germline V gives CDR1 LGHDT, CDR2 YNNKEL (reference sequence). The V gene lost 0 bases and the J gene lost 11 bases, with 16 bases spanning the gap. The CDR3 totals 14 residues. The chain's CDR3 is CASSQDLGRGAAFF. CDR3 sequence (DNA): TGTGCCAGCAGCCAAGATCTTGGCAGGGGCGCCGCTTTCTTT.

The genes are TRBV27 and TRBJ1-2; 9 nucleotides match TRBD1. The germline V gene has CDR1 MNHEY and CDR2 SMNVEV (reference sequence). This CDR3 has 13 residues. J was trimmed by 6 bases and V by 6 bases; bases with no gene match: 5. The DNA of the CDR3 is TGTGCCAGCAGACGGACAGGGGAGAATGGCTACACCTTC. Encoded protein: CASRRTGENGYTF.

This clone was seen a few times. The chain couples TRBV7-8 to TRBJ2-1; TRBD2 aligns across 7 bases. Germline values: CDR1 SGHVS, CDR2 FQNEAQ. V lost 1 base to trimming and J lost 8 bases; unmatched junction nucleotides: 8. The CDR3 is 15 amino acids. This CDR3 reads CASSLGRGGTDEQFF. The CDR3 nucleotides read TGTGCCAGCAGCTTAGGGCGGGGAGGGACGGATGAGCAGTTCTTC.

V is TRBV7-2 and J is TRBJ2-2; D remains unclear. Germline V gene data show CDR1 as SGHTA and CDR2 as FQGNSA. Trimming removed 5 bases from V and 2 bases from J, with 6 bases in between. The CDR3 is 13 residues long. The CDR3 DNA follows: TGTGCCAGCAGCCTCCTAAACACCGGGGAGCTGTTTTTT. It yields the protein CASSLLNTGELFF.

The chain joins TRBV6-5 to TRBJ2-5; 13 bases fit TRBD2. This CDR3 contains 15 residues. Germline values: CDR1 MNHEY, CDR2 SVGAGI. The V and J ends lost 7 bases and 4 bases, in that order; junction bases with no gene match: 6. Here the CDR3 DNA reads TGTGCCAGCACCACGGGACTAGCGGGGCGAGAGACCCAGTACTTC. Its protein product is CASTTGLAGRETQYF.

V is TRBV15 and J is TRBJ2-1; 11 positions agree with TRBD2. The V gene end was trimmed by 0 bases and the J gene end by 6 bases; junction bases not matched to a gene: 4. The CDR3 runs 16 residues. Germline CDR1 is LNHNV and CDR2 is YYDKDF (reference sequence). The CDR3 DNA sequence: TGTGCCACCAGCAGAGATCGGCTAGCGGGGGGCAATGAGCAGTTCTTC. This sequence encodes CATSRDRLAGGNEQFF.

The rearrangement links TRBV19 to TRBJ1-5; possibly TRBD1 for D (6 bases). The germline V gene has CDR1 LNHDA and CDR2 SQIVND (reference sequence). The CDR3 contains 16 residues. Deletions cut 2 bases from V and 4 bases from J, with 15 bases between. DNA of the CDR3: TGTGCCAGTAGTATAACTCTCTCGGGGACAAATCAGCCCCAGCATTTT. As protein: CASSITLSGTNQPQHF.

The V call is TRBV7-2, the J call TRBJ1-1; 7 positions match TRBD1. Germline V gene sequence: CDR1 SGHTA, CDR2 FQGNSA. CDR3 length: 12 residues. V dropped 5 bases and J dropped 6; count of bases not matched to a gene: 3. The CDR3 region has the DNA TGTGCCAGCAGCGGGGACAGTTCTGAAGCTTTCTTT. This encodes CASSGDSSEAFF.

J is TRBJ1-4 and V is TRBV15; 9 bases align to TRBD1. CDR1 is LNHNV, CDR2 YYDKDF, per germline (reference sequence). This CDR3 has 14 amino acids. Unmatched junction bases numbered 6, after V lost 5 bases and J lost 8 bases. The CDR3 DNA sequence: TGTGCCACCAGCCTGGACAGGGGAGGGGAAAAACTGTTTTTT. It codes for CATSLDRGGEKLFF.

The chain is built from TRBV10-3 and TRBJ2-3; 13 nucleotides match TRBD2. The CDR3 is 15 residues long. Germline V gene data show CDR1 as ENHRY and CDR2 as SYGVKD. Unmatched junction bases numbered 5, after V lost 8 bases and J lost 3 bases. For the CDR3, the DNA is TGTGCCATCGCTACTAGCGGGGGGGCAACAGATACGCAGTATTTT. Its protein product is CAIATSGGATDTQYF.

This chain joins TRBV18 and TRBJ1-2, with 9 bases lining up with TRBD1. After removal of 3 bases from V and 6 bases from J, the junction contained 8 bases not matched to a gene. The CDR3 length is 15 residues. Germline-derived CDR1 and CDR2 are KGHSH and LQKENI. CDR3 bases: TGTGCCAGCTCACCCCCACAGGGGGCGCTTAATGGCTACACCTTC. It yields the protein CASSPPQGALNGYTF.

The V call is TRBV19, the J call TRBJ2-5, with a weak D call TRBD2 (5 bases). There are 14 residues in the CDR3. V lost 3 bases to trimming and J lost 2 bases, with 10 bases between them. Germline assignment: CDR1 LNHDA and CDR2 SQIVND (reference sequence). In DNA form, the CDR3 reads TGTGCCAGTAGTATGTCGGGGATTCAAGAGACCCAGTACTTC. Its translation is CASSMSGIQETQYF.

This clone appeared a single time. J is TRBJ1-4 and V is TRBV9; D is unresolved. The CDR3 spans 15 residues. Germline V gene data show CDR1 as SGDLS and CDR2 as YYNGEE. With 0 bases removed from V and 2 bases from J, the gap between germline ends came to 8 bases. The CDR3 DNA follows: TGTGCCAGCAGCGTAGCCCCCTCCACTAATGAAAAACTGTTTTTT. It specifies CASSVAPSTNEKLFF.

V usage is TRBV5-5 and J usage is TRBJ1-4; 7 nucleotides match TRBD1. The CDR3 is made up of 17 amino acids. Germline values: CDR1 SGHKS, CDR2 YYEKEE (reference sequence). V trimming: 2 bases; J trimming: 8 bases; junction bases outside the gene matches: 15. The CDR3 loop is CASSFRPGGQGEEKLFF. CDR3 in DNA: TGTGCCAGCAGCTTCCGGCCAGGGGGGCAAGGAGAGGAAAAACTGTTTTTT.

CDR3 in amino acids: CASTTDSFTEAFF. CDR3 nucleotide sequence: TGTGCCAGCACCACGGACAGTTTCACTGAAGCTTTCTTT. The chain employs TRBV6-5 and TRBJ1-1, with D perhaps matching TRBD1 (6 bases). Between the trimmed V and J ends, which lost 7 bases and 4 bases, there was a span of 13 bases. The CDR3 consists of 13 residues. The germline gives CDR1 MNHEY, CDR2 SVGAGI.

This rearrangement joins TRBV28 to TRBJ2-7, with no clear D. V was shortened by 4 bases and J by 9 bases, with 19 bases between the two germline ends. Germline loops: CDR1 MDHEN, CDR2 SYDVKM. The CDR3 runs 14 residues. CDR3 in amino acids: CASSSPGPIGGQYF. The CDR3 region has the DNA TGTGCCAGCAGTTCACCGGGTCCGATCGGTGGGCAGTACTTC.

The V and J genes are TRBV2 and TRBJ2-3; 10 bases line up with TRBD2. The CDR3 covers 16 residues. Trimming at V came to 8 bases and at J to 0 bases, leaving 8 bases not matched to a gene. CDR1 and CDR2 from the germline V gene are SNHLY and FYNNEI. The CDR3 spells CASLLGLAWSTDTQYF. DNA of the CDR3: TGTGCCAGCCTCTTGGGACTAGCGTGGAGCACAGATACGCAGTATTTT.

The chain recombines TRBV3-1 (or the pseudogene TRBV3-2) with TRBJ2-1; unclear D gene. The CDR3 consists of 14 residues. The germline CDR1 and CDR2 sequences are LGHDT and YNNKEL (reference sequence). Trimming removed 2 bases from V and 11 bases from J, with 16 bases in between. CDR3 amino acids: CASSQPPSLTKQFF. CDR3 DNA sequence: TGTGCCAGCAGCCAACCCCCTTCACTTACTAAGCAGTTCTTC.

The chain recombines TRBV6-1 with TRBJ2-5; the match to TRBD1 covers 11 bases. The germline CDR1 and CDR2 sequences are MNHNS and SASEGT. V lost 4 bases and J lost 6; bases outside the gene matches: 13. The CDR3 consists of 17 residues. This CDR3 reads CASSVDGRDRGLKTQYF. The CDR3 bases are TGTGCCAGCAGTGTGGACGGACGGGACAGGGGGTTAAAGACCCAGTACTTC.

The chain combines TRBV6-5 with TRBJ2-4; D unclear. The germline V and J ends were trimmed by 2 bases and 9 bases, with 11 bases remaining between them. Germline-derived CDR1 and CDR2 are MNHEY and SVGAGI. This CDR3 is built from 13 residues. CDR3 bases: TGTGCCAGCAGTTACGAGTATTCAGGCATTCAGTACTTC. The encoded protein is CASSYEYSGIQYF.

This clone has a single count. One end of the junction does not line up with germline, which may come from a read error. The chain couples TRBV18 to TRBJ2-7; 8 bases align to TRBD2. The germline V gene has CDR1 KGHSH and CDR2 LQKENI. The CDR3 runs 16 residues. The CDR3 nucleotides read TGTGCCAGCTCCCCCCTGGCCGGGACTAGTTCCTCCGAGCAGTACTTC. It translates to CASSPLAGTSSSEQYF.

The V gene is TRBV6-6, the J gene TRBJ1-5, with 9 bases fitting TRBD1. Germline assignment: CDR1 MNHNY and CDR2 SVGAGI (reference sequence). The length of the CDR3 is 21 residues. J gave up 2 bases and V 6 bases, and 23 bases lay outside the gene matches. CDR3 loop: CASSRRPRRGTGRWGNQPQHF. The CDR3 bases are TGTGCCAGCAGCCGAAGGCCTAGGAGGGGGACAGGGAGATGGGGCAATCAGCCCCAGCATTTT.

The rearrangement uses TRBV20-1 and TRBJ1-6; D gene uncertain. V was trimmed by 3 bases and J by 7 bases, leaving 13 bases between them. The CDR3 totals 14 residues. The germline V gene has CDR1 DFQATT and CDR2 SNEGSKA (reference sequence). In DNA form, the CDR3 reads TGCAGTGCTAGTCGCGGGGAAATAAATTCACCCCTCCACTTT. It is translated as CSASRGEINSPLHF.